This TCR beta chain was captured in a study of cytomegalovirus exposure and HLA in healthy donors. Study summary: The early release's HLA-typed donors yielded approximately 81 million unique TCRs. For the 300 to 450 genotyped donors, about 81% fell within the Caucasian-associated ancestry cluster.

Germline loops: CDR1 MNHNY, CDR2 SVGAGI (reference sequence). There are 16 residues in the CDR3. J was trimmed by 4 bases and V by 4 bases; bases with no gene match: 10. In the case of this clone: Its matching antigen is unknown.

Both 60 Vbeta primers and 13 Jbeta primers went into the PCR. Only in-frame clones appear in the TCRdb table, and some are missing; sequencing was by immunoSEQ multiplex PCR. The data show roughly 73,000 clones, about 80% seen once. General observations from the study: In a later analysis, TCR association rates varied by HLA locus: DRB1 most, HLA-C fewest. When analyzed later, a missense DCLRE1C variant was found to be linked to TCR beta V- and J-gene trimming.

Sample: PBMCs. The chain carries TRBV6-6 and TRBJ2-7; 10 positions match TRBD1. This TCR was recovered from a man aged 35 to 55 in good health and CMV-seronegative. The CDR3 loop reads CASSWFPGQGRYEQYF. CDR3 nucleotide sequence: TGTGCCAGCAGTTGGTTTCCGGGACAGGGGAGATACGAGCAGTACTTC.